A single sample gave rise to the 27 T cell receptor beta chains below, sequenced in a study of cytomegalovirus exposure and HLA in healthy donors. The PCR made use of 60 Vbeta and 13 Jbeta primers. Method: immunoSEQ multiplex PCR; TCRdb's copy keeps in-frame clones and lacks some. This table has about 130,000 clones, 65% to 90% appearing once. Sample: PBMCs. Receptors originate from a man aged 45-60 years in good health and CMV-seronegative.

The chain couples TRBV27 to TRBJ2-2; tentative D call: TRBD1 (6 bases). V lost 5 bases and J lost 4, with 17 bases in between. CDR1 is MNHEY and CDR2 is SMNVEV in the germline V gene (reference sequence). The CDR3 loop spans 16 amino acids. The CDR3 loop is CASSPYTGLGTGELFF. CDR3 sequence (DNA): TGTGCCAGCAGTCCCTACACAGGGTTGGGCACCGGGGAGCTGTTTTTT.

The V gene is TRBV6-1, the J gene TRBJ1-4; 10 nucleotides agree with TRBD1. V gave up 4 bases and J gave up 5 bases; unmatched junction bases: 10. This CDR3 comprises 17 residues. Germline assignment: CDR1 MNHNS and CDR2 SASEGT. The CDR3 coding sequence is TGTGCCAGCAGTGTCGAAACCCGACAGGGGGCAAATGAAAAACTGTTTTTT. Its translation: CASSVETRQGANEKLFF.

The chain uses TRBV7-8 and TRBJ2-2, with D maybe TRBD2 (7 bases). Trimming pared 5 bases from V and 1 base from J, leaving 23 bases between. CDR3 length equals 19 residues. CDR1 and CDR2 (germline): SGHVS, FQNEAQ. The CDR3: CASSPNSGGRGGNTGELFF. In DNA, the CDR3 is TGTGCCAGCAGCCCGAATTCGGGGGGTAGAGGGGGGAACACCGGGGAGCTGTTTTTT.

The chain uses TRBV19 and TRBJ2-3; TRBD1 matches at 9 bases. J lost 6 bases, V lost 7 bases, and 8 bases had no gene match. This CDR3 contains 14 residues. CDR1 and CDR2 (germline): LNHDA, SQIVND (reference sequence). CDR3 DNA: TGTGCCAGTACGAACAGGGGGCGTTGGGATACGCAGTATTTT. It is translated as CASTNRGRWDTQYF. The variable domain in full, with the rest retrieved from reference TRBV19 and TRBJ2-3, is DGGITQSPKYLFRKEGQNVTLSCEQNLNHDAMYWYRQDPGQGLRLIYYSQIVNDFQKGDIAEGYSVSREKKESFPLTVTSAQKNPTAFYLCASTNRGRWDTQYFGPGTRLTVL.

This clone has only a few counts. The chain employs TRBV6-4 and TRBJ1-2, with 9 positions matching TRBD1. V shed 9 bases, J shed 4 bases, and the junction held 9 bases outside the gene matches. The CDR3 covers 14 residues. Germline V lookup: CDR1 MRHNA, CDR2 SNTAGT. CDR3 sequence (DNA): TGTGCCAGTTCTCCGGACAGGGGAAGCTATGGCTACACCTTC. Its translation: CASSPDRGSYGYTF.

The chain recombines TRBV30 with TRBJ2-7; TRBD1 matches 10 bases. This CDR3 has 13 amino acids. V was clipped by 4 bases and J by 8 bases; unmatched bases: 8. CDR1 and CDR2 from the germline V gene are GTSNPN and SVGIG (reference sequence). The CDR3 spells CAWNHGTGVQQYF. The CDR3 DNA reads TGTGCCTGGAACCACGGGACAGGGGTCCAGCAGTACTTC.

The genes are TRBV19 and TRBJ1-2; D remains ambiguous. V lost 7 bases and J 6 bases, leaving 18 bases between the germline ends. From germline, CDR1 is LNHDA and CDR2 SQIVND (reference sequence). This CDR3 is built from 14 residues. Here the CDR3 reads CASTWAGGLDGYTF. In DNA form, the CDR3 reads TGTGCCAGTACTTGGGCGGGCGGTTTGGATGGCTACACCTTC.

The chain links TRBV7-2 to TRBJ2-7; 8 positions match TRBD2. CDR1 is SGHTA and CDR2 is FQGNSA in the germline V gene. The CDR3 has 15 residues. Trimming cost V 4 bases and J 0 bases; bases outside gene matches: 5. The CDR3 loop is CASSSPRGASYEQYF. CDR3 bases: TGTGCCAGCAGCTCCCCGCGGGGGGCCTCCTACGAGCAGTACTTC.

The rearrangement uses TRBV2 and TRBJ2-1; TRBD1 matches at 8 bases. CDR3 size: 17 residues. Germline CDR1 is SNHLY and CDR2 is FYNNEI. V dropped 5 bases and J dropped 3; count of bases not matched to a gene: 12. The CDR3 reads CASSLIGQGEIYNEQFF. DNA of the CDR3: TGTGCCAGCAGTCTTATTGGACAGGGCGAGATCTACAATGAGCAGTTCTTC.

CDR3 bases: TGTGCCATCACCTTACTTCGACAGGGGCCCGCTGGAAACACCATATATTTT. Its translation: CAITLLRQGPAGNTIYF. The rearrangement uses TRBV10-3 and TRBJ1-3, with 8 bases lining up with TRBD1. Germline V gene lookup returns CDR1 ENHRY and CDR2 SYGVKD. With V trimmed by 7 bases and J by 2 bases, 13 bases remained unmatched. This CDR3 has 17 residues.

V and J are TRBV7-2 and TRBJ2-3, with no clear D. The CDR3 is 11 residues long. The V and J ends lost 2 bases and 6 bases respectively, with 3 bases between them. Looked up from germline, CDR1 is SGHTA and CDR2 is FQGNSA. Written as DNA, the CDR3 is TGTGCCAGCAGCTTATATGATACGCAGTATTTT. Protein sequence: CASSLYDTQYF.

The genes are TRBV5-5 and TRBJ2-7, with TRBD1 matching 7 bases. V lost 4 bases to trimming and J lost 2 bases; unmatched junction nucleotides: 9. The V gene's germline CDR1 is SGHKS and CDR2 YYEKEE (reference sequence). The CDR3 is 15 residues long. The CDR3 sequence is CASSVAGTATYEQYF. The CDR3 region has the DNA TGTGCCAGCAGCGTGGCCGGGACAGCTACCTACGAGCAGTACTTC.

V gene TRBV5-1 combines with J gene TRBJ2-7, with 9 positions matching TRBD2. The J segment lost 10 bases and the V segment lost 5 bases, leaving 16 bases of the junction unmatched. This CDR3 is 15 amino acids long. Germline loops: CDR1 SGHRS, CDR2 YFSETQ. This CDR3 is CASRDGGKASGVQYF. The CDR3 DNA follows: TGCGCCAGCAGGGATGGCGGAAAAGCTAGCGGGGTCCAGTACTTC.

V is TRBV6-5 and J is TRBJ2-7; 11 bases map to TRBD2. Per germline, CDR1 MNHEY and CDR2 SVGAGI. J lost 2 bases, V lost 7 bases, and 1 base had no gene match. The CDR3 length is 13 residues. The CDR3 reads CASKLAGAYEQYF. Written as DNA, the CDR3 is TGTGCCAGCAAACTAGCGGGGGCCTACGAGCAGTACTTC.

The rearrangement joins TRBV30 to TRBJ2-1; 8 bases map to TRBD1. This CDR3 has 19 amino acids. Germline loops: CDR1 GTSNPN, CDR2 SVGIG (reference sequence). J lost 9 bases, V lost 8 bases, and 30 bases had no gene match. DNA for the CDR3: TGTGCCCGGGAACCGGGGCGGACAGGGCAATTTTACGCCTCCAGTGAGCAGTTCTTC. Encoded protein: CAREPGRTGQFYASSEQFF.

The chain recombines TRBV5-6 with TRBJ2-1, with 14 positions matching TRBD2. The CDR3 extends over 16 amino acids. Germline loops: CDR1 SGHDT, CDR2 YYEEEE. J was trimmed by 4 bases and V by 3 bases; bases with no gene match: 3. Written as DNA, the CDR3 is TGTGCCAGCAGCTCCGGACTAGCGGGGGGATACAATGAGCAGTTCTTC. Residues: CASSSGLAGGYNEQFF.

V and J are TRBV7-9 and TRBJ1-2; the D is unclear. Trimming cost V 8 bases and J 7 bases, with 11 bases left between them. The CDR3 spans 11 residues. Germline V gives CDR1 SEHNR, CDR2 FQNEAQ (reference sequence). The CDR3 coding sequence is TGTGCCAGCCTGTCGGCAGGTGGCTACACCTTC. This encodes CASLSAGGYTF.

This clone was detected only a few times. This sequence joins TRBV5-4 and TRBJ2-3; no clear D. V was shortened by 0 bases and J by 4 bases, with 6 bases between the two germline ends. Germline V gene lookup returns CDR1 SGHNT and CDR2 YYREEE (reference sequence). The CDR3 length is 13 residues. The CDR3 nucleotides are TGTGCCAGCAGCTTGGCTAGGCCAGATACGCAGTATTTT. This gives the protein CASSLARPDTQYF.

This chain connects TRBV2 to TRBJ2-5; D unclear. V lost 7 bases and J lost 0, with 6 bases in between. Germline-derived CDR1 and CDR2 are SNHLY and FYNNEI. The CDR3 spans 12 residues. The CDR3 loop reads CASTRDQETQYF. The CDR3 DNA reads as TGTGCCAGCACCCGGGACCAAGAGACCCAGTACTTC. The entire variable domain, with the rest obtained from reference TRBV2 and TRBJ2-5, is as follows: EPEVTQTPSHQVTQMGQEVILRCVPISNHLYFYWYRQILGQKVEFLVSFYNNEISEKSEIFDDQFSVERPDGSNFTLKIRSTKLEDSAMYFCASTRDQETQYFGPGTRLLVL.

The genes are TRBV6-5 and TRBJ1-2; 9 positions match TRBD1. V lost 7 bases and J lost 6; bases outside the gene matches: 6. In germline, CDR1 is MNHEY, CDR2 SVGAGI. CDR3 size: 13 residues. In DNA form, the CDR3 reads TGTGCCAGCACAAGAGACAGGGGGGATGGCTACACCTTC. Residues: CASTRDRGDGYTF.

The rearrangement links TRBV18 to TRBJ1-2, with TRBD1 matching over 10 bases. The V and J ends lost 2 bases and 6 bases, in that order; junction bases with no gene match: 0. This CDR3 has 13 amino acids. The germline V gene has CDR1 KGHSH and CDR2 LQKENI. The CDR3 DNA reads as TGTGCCAGCTCACCAGACAGGGGGCATGGCTACACCTTC. Translating gives CASSPDRGHGYTF. The whole variable domain, filled in from reference TRBV18 and TRBJ1-2, reads NAGVMQNPRHLVRRRGQEARLRCSPMKGHSHVYWYRQLPEEGLKFMVYLQKENIIDESGMPKERFSAEFPKEGPSILRIQQVVRGDSAAYFCASSPDRGHGYTFGSGTRLTVV.

This chain joins TRBV6-1 and TRBJ1-3, with D possibly matching TRBD1 (6 bases). CDR3 length: 15 amino acids. V was trimmed by 8 bases and J by 2 bases, leaving 16 bases between them. Germline values: CDR1 MNHNS, CDR2 SASEGT. CDR3 nucleotide sequence: TGTGCCAGCGGGCCTGGGGGGGCCACTGGAAACACCATATATTTT. Its protein product is CASGPGGATGNTIYF.

V is TRBV6-1 and J is TRBJ2-3, with 10 bases identical to TRBD2. Germline V gene lookup returns CDR1 MNHNS and CDR2 SASEGT. The CDR3 sequence is 17 residues long. Trimming removed 4 bases from V and 3 bases from J; junction bases left unmatched: 10. CDR3 residues: CASSGALSGGRTDTQYF. As DNA, the CDR3 is TGTGCCAGCAGTGGAGCTCTTAGCGGGGGGCGGACAGATACGCAGTATTTT.

This clone has a handful of counts. This chain joins TRBV28 and TRBJ1-3; D unclear. Trimming cost V 7 bases and J 0 bases, with 13 bases left between them. Looked up from germline, CDR1 is MDHEN and CDR2 is SYDVKM. The CDR3 runs to 15 residues. In nucleotides, the CDR3 is TGTGCCAGCACCGGTGTGGAGCGCTCTGGAAACACCATATATTTT. Translated, it gives CASTGVERSGNTIYF.

The chain joins TRBV5-1 to TRBJ1-2; 12 bases line up with TRBD1. V lost 1 base, J lost 8 bases, and 12 bases stayed unmatched. This CDR3 comprises 17 residues. Germline CDR1 SGHRS, CDR2 YFSETQ. In DNA, the CDR3 is TGCGCCAGCAGCTTGTCCGGGACAGGGGGCCTACTCTACGGCTACACCTTC. Its translation is CASSLSGTGGLLYGYTF. Full variable domain (missing parts from reference TRBV5-1 and TRBJ1-2): KAGVTQTPRYLIKTRGQQVTLSCSPISGHRSVSWYQQTPGQGLQFLFEYFSETQRNKGNFPGRFSGRQFSNSRSEMNVSTLELGDSALYLCASSLSGTGGLLYGYTFGSGTRLTVV.

The rearrangement joins TRBV19 to TRBJ2-1; D is perhaps TRBD1 (5 bases). The CDR3 has 13 amino acids. Germline V gene sequence: CDR1 LNHDA, CDR2 SQIVND (reference sequence). Trimming pared 1 base from V and 6 bases from J, leaving 7 bases between. The CDR3 DNA sequence: TGTGCCAGTAGTATAGGCAGGGTCAATGAGCAGTTCTTC. It is translated as CASSIGRVNEQFF. Full variable domain (remainder filled in from reference TRBV19 and TRBJ2-1): DGGITQSPKYLFRKEGQNVTLSCEQNLNHDAMYWYRQDPGQGLRLIYYSQIVNDFQKGDIAEGYSVSREKKESFPLTVTSAQKNPTAFYLCASSIGRVNEQFFGPGTRLTVL.

CDR3 bases: TGTGCCAGCAGTCCGCGGGCTAGCGGTTACACCGGGGAGCTGTTTTTT. It is translated as CASSPRASGYTGELFF. The rearrangement links TRBV27 to TRBJ2-2; TRBD2 matches at 7 bases. CDR3 length equals 16 residues. The germline V gene has CDR1 MNHEY and CDR2 SMNVEV (reference sequence). V lost 5 bases to trimming and J lost 3 bases; unmatched junction nucleotides: 9.